Listed below are T cell receptor beta chains from one sample, sequenced in a study of T cells of healthy individuals. TCRdb itself ran the 5' RACE reads through MiXCR, one entry per CDR3 protein. Of roughly 87,000 distinct CDR3 sequences in the sample, about 16% are singletons; the top ten hold approximately 6%. All receptors come from a human donor in good health. Both conserved end residues are part of each CDR3. The D gene is left open where the match is weak. The listing skips clone size in some rows; elsewhere it reads once, few, many or a size class.

d_gene: NA
j_gene: TRBJ1-5
abundance: few
v_gene: TRBV6-2/TRBV6-3
CDR3nt: TGTGCCAGCAGTCAGGGGCTGTCTGCCAGCAATCAGCCCCAGCATTTT
CDR3aa: CASSQGLSASNQPQHF

d_gene: NA
j_gene: TRBJ2-3
abundance: many
v_gene: TRBV4-3
CDR3nt: TGCGCCAGCAGCCCCGGGCCCAGCACAGATACGCAGTATTTT
CDR3aa: CASSPGPSTDTQYF

d_gene: TRBD1
j_gene: TRBJ2-5
abundance: many
v_gene: TRBV20-1
CDR3nt: TGCAGTGCTCCGCGACAGGGGGAGACCCAGTACTTC
CDR3aa: CSAPRQGETQYF

d_gene: TRBD2
j_gene: TRBJ2-1
abundance: NA
v_gene: TRBV30
CDR3nt: TGTGCCTGGAGGGGAGGGTGGCAGGGTCTTTACAATGAGCAGTTCTTC
CDR3aa: CAWRGGWQGLYNEQFF

d_gene: NA
j_gene: TRBJ1-2
abundance: few
v_gene: TRBV6-2/TRBV6-3
CDR3nt: TGTGCCAGCAGCTCTAGGACAGACTATGGCTACACCTTC
CDR3aa: CASSSRTDYGYTF

d_gene: TRBD2
j_gene: TRBJ2-1
abundance: NA
v_gene: TRBV12-3/TRBV12-4
CDR3nt: TGTGCCAGCAGTTTCAGCGGGAGGAGTTACAATGAGCAGTTCTTC
CDR3aa: CASSFSGRSYNEQFF

d_gene: TRBD2
j_gene: TRBJ2-5
abundance: many
v_gene: TRBV7-2
CDR3nt: TGTGCCAGCAGATTTGGGGGGAGGGCTGAAGAGACCCAGTACTTC
CDR3aa: CASRFGGRAEETQYF

d_gene: TRBD1
j_gene: TRBJ1-1
abundance: many
v_gene: TRBV27
CDR3nt: TGTGCCAGCAGTTTGACAGGGGGGAGGACTGAAGCTTTCTTT
CDR3aa: CASSLTGGRTEAFF

d_gene: TRBD2
j_gene: TRBJ2-1
abundance: NA
v_gene: TRBV28
CDR3nt: TGTGCCAGCAGTCCTCTACTAGCGGGAGGGTCAGTATGGCAGTTCTTC
CDR3aa: CASSPLLAGGSVWQFF

d_gene: NA
j_gene: TRBJ2-3
abundance: few
v_gene: TRBV15
CDR3nt: TGTGCCACCAGCCCGGGTGGGTTCACAGATACGCAGTATTTT
CDR3aa: CATSPGGFTDTQYF

d_gene: NA
j_gene: TRBJ1-1
abundance: many
v_gene: TRBV6-2/TRBV6-3
CDR3nt: TGTGCCAGCAGGGAGGGGCAGTTGAACACTGAAGCTTTCTTT
CDR3aa: CASREGQLNTEAFF

d_gene: NA
j_gene: TRBJ1-1
abundance: NA
v_gene: TRBV4-1
CDR3nt: TGCGCCAGCAGCGATTATATACTGAACACTGAAGCTTTCTTT
CDR3aa: CASSDYILNTEAFF

d_gene: TRBD2
j_gene: TRBJ2-1
abundance: NA
v_gene: TRBV6-6
CDR3nt: TGTGCCAGCAGTTACTCCCGAGGCCAGGGAGGGAATGAGCAGTTCTTC
CDR3aa: CASSYSRGQGGNEQFF

d_gene: NA
j_gene: TRBJ2-1
abundance: NA
v_gene: TRBV2
CDR3nt: TGTGCCAGCAACCCAAGCGCCTCCTACAATGAGCAGTTCTTC
CDR3aa: CASNPSASYNEQFF

d_gene: TRBD1
j_gene: TRBJ2-1
abundance: many
v_gene: TRBV24-1
CDR3nt: TGTGCCACCGGGACAGCCTACAATGAGCAGTTCTTC
CDR3aa: CATGTAYNEQFF

d_gene: TRBD1
j_gene: TRBJ2-5
abundance: NA
v_gene: TRBV20-1
CDR3nt: TGCAGTGCCAGAACAGGGGCGCCAGAGACCCAGTACTTC
CDR3aa: CSARTGAPETQYF

d_gene: TRBD1
j_gene: TRBJ2-7
abundance: few
v_gene: TRBV20-1
CDR3nt: TGCAGTGCCCCCTTTGGTACAGGGGTCTCTTTCGAGCAGTACTTC
CDR3aa: CSAPFGTGVSFEQYF

d_gene: TRBD1
j_gene: TRBJ1-2
abundance: many
v_gene: TRBV10-3
CDR3nt: TGTGCCATCTCTCGTCCCGGGACAGGGGATTATGGCTACACCTTC
CDR3aa: CAISRPGTGDYGYTF

d_gene: NA
j_gene: TRBJ1-6
abundance: NA
v_gene: TRBV11-2
CDR3nt: TGTGCCAGCAGCGCCCGACGGATATATAATTCACCCCTCCACTTT
CDR3aa: CASSARRIYNSPLHF

d_gene: TRBD1
j_gene: TRBJ2-7
abundance: few
v_gene: TRBV6-1
CDR3nt: TGTGCCAGCAGTAGGGGACAGACCTACGAGCAGTACTTC
CDR3aa: CASSRGQTYEQYF

d_gene: TRBD2
j_gene: TRBJ2-7
abundance: few
v_gene: TRBV5-1
CDR3nt: TGCGCCAGCAGCTTGGGACTAGCGGACTACGAGCAGTACTTC
CDR3aa: CASSLGLADYEQYF

d_gene: NA
j_gene: TRBJ1-1
abundance: NA
v_gene: TRBV6-2/TRBV6-3
CDR3nt: TGTGCCAGCAGTTGGACCCCTTCGAGCACTGAAGCTTTCTTT
CDR3aa: CASSWTPSSTEAFF

d_gene: NA
j_gene: TRBJ1-2
abundance: NA
v_gene: TRBV28
CDR3nt: TGTGCCAGCAGCGGCATGGGGGTCAGGGTCTATGGCTACACCTTC
CDR3aa: CASSGMGVRVYGYTF

d_gene: NA
j_gene: TRBJ2-5
abundance: many
v_gene: TRBV12-3/TRBV12-4
CDR3nt: TGTGCCAGCAGCCCTCCCGTAAGCTCGGGGGAGACCCAGTACTTC
CDR3aa: CASSPPVSSGETQYF

d_gene: TRBD1
j_gene: TRBJ2-3
abundance: NA
v_gene: TRBV28
CDR3nt: TGTGCCAGCACCCCCGGACAGGGCGACACAGATACGCAGTATTTT
CDR3aa: CASTPGQGDTDTQYF

d_gene: NA
j_gene: TRBJ2-5
abundance: medium-sized
v_gene: TRBV29-1
CDR3nt: TGCAGCGCCGACAGGAGGGGAGAGACCCAGTACTTC
CDR3aa: CSADRRGETQYF

d_gene: TRBD1
j_gene: TRBJ1-2
abundance: few
v_gene: TRBV5-1
CDR3nt: TGCGCCAGCAGCCCTGGACAGGCCACCTATGGCTACACCTTC
CDR3aa: CASSPGQATYGYTF

d_gene: TRBD1
j_gene: TRBJ2-7
abundance: NA
v_gene: TRBV7-2
CDR3nt: TGTGCCAGCAGCCGTGGGGGGACAGGGAAATGGGAGCAGTACTTC
CDR3aa: CASSRGGTGKWEQYF

d_gene: NA
j_gene: TRBJ1-2
abundance: NA
v_gene: TRBV5-5
CDR3nt: TGTGCCAGCTTTACAGTTAACTATGGCTACACCTTC
CDR3aa: CASFTVNYGYTF

d_gene: NA
j_gene: TRBJ1-6
abundance: NA
v_gene: TRBV12-3/TRBV12-4
CDR3nt: TGTGCCAGCAGTTTAACGAGTCGAGATTCACCCCTCCACTTT
CDR3aa: CASSLTSRDSPLHF

d_gene: NA
j_gene: TRBJ2-5
abundance: NA
v_gene: TRBV4-2
CDR3nt: TGTGCCAGCAGCCAAGGAGAGGGGACCCTATCCCCTTTGGAGACCCAGTACTTC
CDR3aa: CASSQGEGTLSPLETQYF

d_gene: TRBD1
j_gene: TRBJ2-1
abundance: many
v_gene: TRBV10-3
CDR3nt: TGTGCCATCAGTGGTCGACAGGGAAATGAGCAGTTCTTC
CDR3aa: CAISGRQGNEQFF

d_gene: NA
j_gene: TRBJ1-5
abundance: many
v_gene: TRBV6-2/TRBV6-3
CDR3nt: TGTGCCAGCAGTTACCACACTTATCAGCCCCAGCATTTT
CDR3aa: CASSYHTYQPQHF

d_gene: NA
j_gene: TRBJ1-4
abundance: NA
v_gene: TRBV6-2/TRBV6-3
CDR3nt: TGTGCCAGCAGTTACTCGGGTACTAATGAAAAACTGTTTTTT
CDR3aa: CASSYSGTNEKLFF

d_gene: TRBD1
j_gene: TRBJ2-7
abundance: few
v_gene: TRBV5-1
CDR3nt: TGCGCCAGCAGCTTGGGGGGACAGGCCTACGAGCAGTACTTC
CDR3aa: CASSLGGQAYEQYF

d_gene: NA
j_gene: TRBJ2-5
abundance: few
v_gene: TRBV14
CDR3nt: TGTGCCAGCAGCCAAGATCAGGAGGAGACCCAGTACTTC
CDR3aa: CASSQDQEETQYF

d_gene: NA
j_gene: TRBJ1-1
abundance: NA
v_gene: TRBV3-1
CDR3nt: TGTGCCAGCAGCCAAGTTGGCCGAGGGGGAGCAGGGGTCGGCACTGAAGCTTTCTTT
CDR3aa: CASSQVGRGGAGVGTEAFF

d_gene: NA
j_gene: TRBJ2-1
abundance: few
v_gene: TRBV21-1
CDR3nt: TGTGCCAGCACTCAGGGGGCCAACACCTACAATGAGCAGTTCTTC
CDR3aa: CASTQGANTYNEQFF

d_gene: TRBD1
j_gene: TRBJ1-1
abundance: few
v_gene: TRBV4-1
CDR3nt: TGCGCCAGCAGCCAGCTCTCGGACAGGGGAGCTTTCTTT
CDR3aa: CASSQLSDRGAFF

d_gene: NA
j_gene: TRBJ2-7
abundance: few
v_gene: TRBV27
CDR3nt: TGTGCCAGCACCTTACGGCCAGGGAGGATCTACGAGCAGTACTTC
CDR3aa: CASTLRPGRIYEQYF

d_gene: TRBD2
j_gene: TRBJ2-1
abundance: NA
v_gene: TRBV4-2
CDR3nt: TGTGCCAGCAGCGAACAAGATAATGTAGCGGGGGACAATGAGCAGTTCTTC
CDR3aa: CASSEQDNVAGDNEQFF

d_gene: TRBD1
j_gene: TRBJ2-4
abundance: many
v_gene: TRBV29-1
CDR3nt: TGCAGCGTTTCCGGGACAGGGGGCTCCATTCAGTACTTC
CDR3aa: CSVSGTGGSIQYF

d_gene: NA
j_gene: TRBJ2-7
abundance: few
v_gene: TRBV2
CDR3nt: TGTGCCAGCGGTGGCGACAGGTACTACGAGCAGTACTTC
CDR3aa: CASGGDRYYEQYF